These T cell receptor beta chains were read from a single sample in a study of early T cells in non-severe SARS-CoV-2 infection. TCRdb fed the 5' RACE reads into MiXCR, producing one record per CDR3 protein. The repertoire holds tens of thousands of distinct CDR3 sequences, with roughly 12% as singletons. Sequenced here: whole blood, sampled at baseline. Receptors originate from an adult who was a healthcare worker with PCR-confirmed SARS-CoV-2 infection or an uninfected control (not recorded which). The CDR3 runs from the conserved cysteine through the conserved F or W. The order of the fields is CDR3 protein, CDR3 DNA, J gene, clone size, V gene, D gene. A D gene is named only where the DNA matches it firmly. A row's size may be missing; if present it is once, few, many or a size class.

CDR3: CARQLFYGYTF; DNA: TGTGCCAGACAGTTGTTCTATGGCTACACCTTC; J: TRBJ1-2; size: many; V: TRBV2; D: .
CDR3: CASSAPLGQQKNTEAFF; DNA: TGCGCCAGCAGTGCCCCACTGGGACAGCAAAAGAACACTGAAGCTTTCTTT; J: TRBJ1-1; size: few; V: TRBV4-1; D: TRBD1
CDR3: CASRVAGGTDTQYF; DNA: TGTGCCAGCAGGGTAGCGGGAGGCACAGATACGCAGTATTTT; J: TRBJ2-3; size: few; V: TRBV27; D: TRBD2
CDR3: CAISEIRSTGELFF; DNA: TGTGCCATCAGTGAGATAAGGTCCACCGGGGAGCTGTTTTTT; J: TRBJ2-2; size: few; V: TRBV10-3; D: .
CDR3: CSAVSQTGELFF; DNA: TGCAGCGCCGTTTCGCAGACCGGGGAGCTGTTTTTT; J: TRBJ2-2; size: .; V: TRBV29-1; D: .
CDR3: CSAREGGARTQYF; DNA: TGCAGTGCTAGAGAGGGGGGGGCCAGGACGCAGTATTTT; J: TRBJ2-3; size: many; V: TRBV20-1; D: .
CDR3: CASSWTSQETQYF; DNA: TGTGCCAGCAGTTGGACTAGCCAAGAGACCCAGTACTTC; J: TRBJ2-5; size: few; V: TRBV6-5; D: TRBD2
CDR3: CASSESSPLHF; DNA: TGTGCCAGCAGTGAGTCCTCACCCCTCCACTTT; J: TRBJ1-6; size: few; V: TRBV2; D: .
CDR3: CSARLAGAPLMDTQYF; DNA: TGCAGTGCTAGACTAGCGGGAGCCCCCCTGATGGATACGCAGTATTTT; J: TRBJ2-3; size: few; V: TRBV20-1; D: TRBD2
CDR3: CAWSDGPPEKLFF; DNA: TGTGCCTGGAGCGACGGGCCCCCGGAAAAACTGTTTTTT; J: TRBJ1-4; size: .; V: TRBV30; D: .
CDR3: CSGRGQVNYGYTF; DNA: TGCAGTGGGAGGGGGCAGGTGAACTATGGCTACACCTTC; J: TRBJ1-2; size: .; V: TRBV20-1; D: TRBD1
CDR3: CASSPTGLAADEQYF; DNA: TGTGCCAGCAGCCCAACGGGACTAGCGGCGGACGAGCAGTACTTC; J: TRBJ2-7; size: .; V: TRBV9; D: TRBD2
CDR3: CASSSMNTEAFF; DNA: TGTGCCAGCAGTTCAATGAACACTGAAGCTTTCTTT; J: TRBJ1-1; size: many; V: TRBV11-3; D: .
CDR3: CASRQGVGTSTEAFF; DNA: TGTGCCTCAAGACAGGGGGTAGGGACGAGCACTGAAGCTTTCTTT; J: TRBJ1-1; size: few; V: TRBV10-3; D: TRBD1
CDR3: CASSVVAGGTGELFF; DNA: TGTGCCAGCAGCGTAGTGGCAGGGGGCACCGGGGAGCTGTTTTTT; J: TRBJ2-2; size: few; V: TRBV9; D: TRBD1
CDR3: CSVERQGNTEAFF; DNA: TGCAGCGTTGAAAGACAGGGGAACACTGAAGCTTTCTTT; J: TRBJ1-1; size: few; V: TRBV29-1; D: TRBD1
CDR3: CASSTGQASYEQYF; DNA: TGTGCCAGCAGTACAGGACAGGCCTCCTACGAGCAGTACTTC; J: TRBJ2-7; size: .; V: TRBV28; D: TRBD1
CDR3: CASSYSPGIGTEAFF; DNA: TGTGCCAGCAGTTACTCCCCAGGGATTGGCACTGAAGCTTTCTTT; J: TRBJ1-1; size: .; V: TRBV6-5; D: .
CDR3: CASSQEETQYF; DNA: TGTGCCAGCAGCCAAGAAGAGACCCAGTACTTC; J: TRBJ2-5; size: few; V: TRBV7-9; D: .
CDR3: CASSQHSAGAGSPPGPEAFF; DNA: TGCGCCAGCAGCCAACACTCCGCCGGGGCAGGGAGCCCCCCTGGCCCTGAAGCTTTCTTT; J: TRBJ1-1; size: .; V: TRBV4-1; D: .
CDR3: CASSLDRGLANEQFF; DNA: TGTGCCAGCAGCTTAGATCGTGGACTAGCGAATGAGCAGTTCTTC; J: TRBJ2-1; size: .; V: TRBV11-2; D: TRBD2
CDR3: CASSLGGHRNYGYTF; DNA: TGTGCCAGCAGTTTAGGCGGACACAGAAACTATGGCTACACCTTC; J: TRBJ1-2; size: few; V: TRBV12-3/TRBV12-4; D: .
CDR3: CASSQAPGGYTGELFF; DNA: TGTGCCAGCAGCCAAGCTCCAGGGGGTTACACCGGGGAGCTGTTTTTT; J: TRBJ2-2; size: .; V: TRBV3-1; D: TRBD1
CDR3: CASSQDQGGRVNNEQFF; DNA: TGTGCCAGCAGCCAAGACCAGGGCGGGAGAGTCAACAATGAGCAGTTCTTC; J: TRBJ2-1; size: many; V: TRBV3-1; D: TRBD2
CDR3: CASSPQSEGFSYNEQFF; DNA: TGTGCCAGCAGCCCCCAGAGTGAAGGCTTCTCCTACAATGAGCAGTTCTTC; J: TRBJ2-1; size: many; V: TRBV7-3; D: .
CDR3: CASRRGADEKLFF; DNA: TGTGCCAGTAGGAGGGGGGCCGATGAAAAACTGTTTTTT; J: TRBJ1-4; size: .; V: TRBV12-3/TRBV12-4; D: .
CDR3: CASSGVDRVDTGELFF; DNA: TGTGCCAGCAGTGGGGTGGACAGGGTTGACACCGGGGAGCTGTTTTTT; J: TRBJ2-2; size: .; V: TRBV2; D: TRBD1
CDR3: CASSSNSAQETQYF; DNA: TGCGCCAGCAGCTCAAATAGCGCCCAAGAGACCCAGTACTTC; J: TRBJ2-5; size: many; V: TRBV5-1; D: .
CDR3: CASSLQGELYEQYF; DNA: TGCGCCAGCAGCTTACAGGGGGAGCTCTACGAGCAGTACTTC; J: TRBJ2-7; size: .; V: TRBV5-1; D: TRBD1